The 30 T cell receptor beta chains given below trace back to one sample, sequenced in a study of patients and donors after allogeneic stem cell transplantation. MiXCR was run by TCRdb on the RT-PCR reads, yielding one entry per CDR3 protein. The repertoire includes approximately 220,000 distinct CDR3 sequences, 38% of them detected once, and roughly 12% sits in the top ten. Sequences were obtained from blood, either unsorted or a sorted T cell fraction (not recorded which). The receptors stem from a human donor who was either an allogeneic HSCT recipient or a stem cell or donor lymphocyte infusion donor (not recorded which). It is not recorded whose cells these are; they may come from a transplant donor.

The chain joins TRBV20-1 to TRBJ1-1; D gene unclear. The CDR3 is made up of 13 amino acids. V lost 6 bases and J lost 4, with 15 bases in between. Germline assignment: CDR1 DFQATT and CDR2 SNEGSKA (reference sequence). The CDR3 spells CSASRVALTEAFF. CDR3 DNA: TGCAGTGCCTCCCGAGTGGCACTCACTGAAGCTTTCTTT.

The chain couples TRBV21-1 to TRBJ2-5; the D segment call TRBD1 is taken from the table without a DNA check. TRBV21-1 is described as a pseudogene. The CDR3 is made up of 17 amino acids. The CDR3 reads CASSTPPKALKVETQYF. The CDR3 DNA follows: TGTGCCAGCAGCACTCCCCCAAAGGCCTTGAAGGTAGAGACCCAGTACTTC.

The rearrangement uses TRBV12-3 or TRBV12-4 and TRBJ1-2; the D is unclear. V was pared by 3 bases and J by 4 bases, with 9 bases between. The CDR3 covers 13 residues. The CDR3 loop is CASSLGGFYGYTF. CDR3 DNA sequence: TGTGCCAGCAGTTTGGGAGGGTTCTATGGCTACACCTTC.

This clonotype was counted at least ten times. The J gene is TRBJ2-7, the V gene TRBV5-1; TRBD1 aligns across 7 bases. The germline V gene has CDR1 SGHRS and CDR2 YFSETQ. The CDR3 has 15 residues. J was trimmed by 1 base and V by 4 bases; bases with no gene match: 8. The CDR3 DNA follows: TGCGCCAGCAGCCCCACAGGGGTCTTGTCCTACGAGCAGTACTTC. The encoded protein is CASSPTGVLSYEQYF.

The chain couples TRBV6-5 to TRBJ2-1; no reliable D call. The CDR3 spans 16 residues. With 0 bases removed from V and 0 bases from J, the gap between germline ends came to 9 bases. Germline V gene data show CDR1 as MNHEY and CDR2 as SVGAGI. CDR3 loop: CASSYSEDPSYNEQFF. CDR3 DNA: TGTGCCAGCAGTTACTCCGAGGACCCCTCCTACAATGAGCAGTTCTTC.

The chain has TRBV7-2 and TRBJ1-1; D is perhaps TRBD1 (5 bases). V lost 5 bases, J lost 11 bases, and 21 bases lay in between. The CDR3 covers 14 residues. The V gene's germline CDR1 is SGHTA and CDR2 FQGNSA. CDR3 sequence (DNA): TGTGCCAGCAGCCTCCACCCCGGGACGGGTCGTGCTTTCTTT. It specifies CASSLHPGTGRAFF.

This chain links TRBV12-3 or TRBV12-4 with TRBJ1-2; D might be TRBD1 (5 bases). The length of the CDR3 is 15 residues. Between the trimmed V and J ends, which lost 3 bases and 0 bases, there was a span of 11 bases. The CDR3 is CASSFRVESNYGYTF. The CDR3 DNA sequence: TGTGCCAGCAGTTTCAGGGTCGAGTCTAACTATGGCTACACCTTC.

The chain combines TRBV20-1 with TRBJ2-4, with 13 nucleotides matching TRBD2. CDR1 is DFQATT and CDR2 is SNEGSKA in the germline V gene (reference sequence). J was trimmed by 9 bases and V by 5 bases; bases with no gene match: 10. The CDR3 has 15 residues. DNA for the CDR3: TGCAGTGCTCCACTAGCGGGGGGGTCCGCGGGCATTCAGTACTTC. It is translated as CSAPLAGGSAGIQYF.

The J gene is TRBJ2-7, the V gene TRBV7-9; 7 nucleotides align to TRBD2. The germline V gene has CDR1 SEHNR and CDR2 FQNEAQ (reference sequence). CDR3 length equals 13 residues. Losses at the gene ends were 0 bases for V and 6 bases for J; bases not matched to a gene: 2. The CDR3 reads CASSLAGGSEQYF. The CDR3 DNA reads as TGTGCCAGCAGCTTAGCGGGGGGGTCCGAGCAGTACTTC.

The chain recombines TRBV11-2 with TRBJ1-1; no definite D call. The V and J ends lost 1 base and 3 bases respectively, with 6 bases between them. The CDR3 spans 13 residues. Per the germline V gene, CDR1 is SGHAT and CDR2 is FQNNGV. CDR3 sequence reads: CASSLVLDTEAFF. The CDR3 bases are TGTGCCAGCAGCTTAGTTCTTGACACTGAAGCTTTCTTT.

This clonotype was counted between two and nine times. This chain connects TRBV6-5 to TRBJ2-6; D ambiguous. The germline V gene encodes CDR1 MNHEY and CDR2 SVGAGI. This CDR3 has 15 amino acids. V dropped 4 bases and J dropped 2 bases, with 9 bases sitting between them. CDR3 nucleotide sequence: TGTGCCAGCAGTTTCCATTCCGCTGGGGCCAACGTCCTGACTTTC. As protein: CASSFHSAGANVLTF.

This clonotype was seen ten or more times. This rearrangement joins TRBV18 to TRBJ1-1; D not certain. V lost 3 bases and J lost 5, with 10 bases in between. Per germline, CDR1 KGHSH and CDR2 LQKENI. The CDR3 covers 13 residues. The CDR3 region has the DNA TGTGCCAGCTCACCCATCTCTGGGACTGAAGCTTTCTTT. It encodes CASSPISGTEAFF.

This rearrangement joins TRBV7-8 to TRBJ2-5; no clear D. The CDR3 totals 14 residues. The V gene lost 3 bases and the J gene lost 0 bases, with 8 bases spanning the gap. Germline V gene data show CDR1 as SGHVS and CDR2 as FQNEAQ. CDR3 sequence: CASSFIWDQETQYF. For the CDR3, the DNA is TGTGCCAGCAGCTTCATTTGGGACCAAGAGACCCAGTACTTC.

The table lists this clonotype with a few counts. DNA of the CDR3: TGTGCCACCAGCAGTCACCCCAGTTTTGAGCAGTTCTTC. Its translation: CATSSHPSFEQFF. The chain carries TRBV15 and TRBJ2-1; D remains ambiguous. This CDR3 has 13 residues. Trimming removed 3 bases at V and 9 bases at J, with 12 bases between. CDR1 is LNHNV and CDR2 is YYDKDF in the germline V gene (reference sequence).

This chain joins TRBV6-5 and TRBJ2-1; D gene unclear. Germline V gene sequence: CDR1 MNHEY, CDR2 SVGAGI. With 6 bases removed from V and 5 bases from J, the gap between germline ends came to 14 bases. The CDR3 has 14 amino acids. The CDR3 bases are TGTGCCAGCAGACCATATGGGGTTAACAATGAGCAGTTCTTC. Translation gives CASRPYGVNNEQFF.

This rearrangement joins TRBV6-4 to TRBJ1-4; 7 bases agree with TRBD1. CDR3 length: 15 residues. Per germline, CDR1 MRHNA and CDR2 SNTAGT. The V and J ends lost 4 bases and 7 bases, in that order; junction bases with no gene match: 9. The CDR3 DNA reads TGTGCCAGCAGTGTCCCAAGACAGGGTCCTGAAAAACTGTTTTTT. Its protein product is CASSVPRQGPEKLFF.

This chain joins TRBV30 and TRBJ1-1; TRBD1 matches at 7 bases. The CDR3 is made up of 10 amino acids. Germline V gene lookup returns CDR1 GTSNPN and CDR2 SVGIG (reference sequence). CDR3 in DNA: TGTGCGACTGGACAGACAGGGACTTTCTTT. It yields the protein CATGQTGTFF. Looking up the rest from reference TRBV30 and TRBJ1-1 gives the full variable domain: SQTIHQWPATLVQPVGSPLSLECTVEGTSNPNLYWYRQAAGRGLQLLFYSVGIGQISSEVPQNLSASRPQDRQFILSSKKLLLSDSGFYLCATGQTGTFFGQGTRLTVV.

The chain combines TRBV12-3 or TRBV12-4 with TRBJ1-4, with 7 bases that match TRBD1. The ends lost 4 bases at V and 4 bases at J; junction bases unmatched: 3. CDR3 length: 14 amino acids. CDR3: CASSSRGLNEKLFF. CDR3 DNA: TGTGCCAGCAGTTCGAGGGGGCTTAATGAAAAACTGTTTTTT.

This clonotype occurred a few times. V gene TRBV20-1 combines with J gene TRBJ1-5, with D possibly TRBD1 on 5 matching bases. The germline V and J ends were trimmed by 3 bases and 5 bases, with 14 bases remaining between them. CDR3 length: 14 amino acids. Germline CDR1 is DFQATT and CDR2 is SNEGSKA (reference sequence). The CDR3 sequence is CSASPRQGDQPQHF. CDR3 nucleotide sequence: TGCAGTGCTAGCCCCCGGCAGGGCGATCAGCCCCAGCATTTT.

This clonotype was seen only a few times. The chain employs TRBV25-1 and TRBJ1-4; 7 nucleotides agree with TRBD1. Germline lookup yields CDR1 MGHDK and CDR2 SYGVNS. This CDR3 comprises 16 residues. V dropped 7 bases and J dropped 8; count of bases not matched to a gene: 16. The CDR3 protein is CASTLTQGTEKEKLFF. Written as DNA, the CDR3 is TGTGCCAGCACTCTAACCCAAGGGACAGAAAAGGAAAAACTGTTTTTT.

This clonotype has just a few counts. The genes are TRBV28 and TRBJ1-2; D is perhaps TRBD1 (6 bases). Germline V lookup: CDR1 MDHEN, CDR2 SYDVKM. This CDR3 is 16 amino acids long. The V and J ends lost 3 bases and 4 bases respectively, with 18 bases between them. CDR3 sequence (DNA): TGTGCCAGCAGTTTTGGGGGCGCCGTCCCCTCCTATGGCTACACCTTC. This translates into CASSFGGAVPSYGYTF.

CDR3 amino acids: CASRSGGAQTQYF. The CDR3 coding sequence is TGCGCCAGCAGAAGCGGGGGGGCTCAGACCCAGTACTTC. The V and J genes are TRBV10-2 and TRBJ2-5; 10 bases are a match to TRBD2. With V trimmed by 6 bases and J by 6 bases, 4 bases remained unmatched. This CDR3 comprises 13 residues. The germline gives CDR1 WSHSY, CDR2 SAAADI.

The chain employs TRBV27 and TRBJ2-7, with unresolved D. Germline V gene data show CDR1 as MNHEY and CDR2 as SMNVEV (reference sequence). CDR3 length: 15 residues. Trimming pared 3 bases from V and 0 bases from J, leaving 12 bases between. CDR3 residues: CASSLTGGFSYEQYF. In nucleotides, the CDR3 is TGTGCCAGCAGTTTGACGGGTGGCTTCTCCTACGAGCAGTACTTC.

This clonotype was counted between two and nine times. The chain uses TRBV7-9 and TRBJ2-7, with 7 bases identical to TRBD1. The trim removed 5 bases at V and 4 bases at J, leaving 11 bases unmatched. Germline V gene data show CDR1 as SEHNR and CDR2 as FQNEAQ (reference sequence). CDR3 length: 15 amino acids. CDR3 sequence (DNA): TGTGCCAGCAGCGGCAATCCCGGGACAGTGTACGAGCAGTACTTC. Translation: CASSGNPGTVYEQYF. The full variable domain, completed using reference TRBV7-9 and TRBJ2-7, is DTGVSQNPRHKITKRGQNVTFRCDPISEHNRLYWYRQTLGQGPEFLTYFQNEAQLEKSRLLSDRFSAERPKGSFSTLEIQRTEQGDSAMYLCASSGNPGTVYEQYFGPGTRLTVT.

The table lists this clonotype with a few counts. The gene calls are TRBV7-9 and TRBJ1-5; D call uncertain. V lost 5 bases, J lost 7 bases, and 15 bases lay in between. The CDR3 extends over 14 amino acids. Germline values: CDR1 SEHNR, CDR2 FQNEAQ (reference sequence). CDR3 sequence reads: CASSPVVGGQPQHF. In DNA form, the CDR3 reads TGTGCCAGCAGCCCCGTGGTTGGAGGCCAGCCCCAGCATTTT.

This clonotype was counted only a few times. The J gene is TRBJ2-7, the V gene TRBV20-1; TRBD2 aligns across 7 bases. Germline values: CDR1 DFQATT, CDR2 SNEGSKA (reference sequence). The CDR3 covers 15 residues. J was trimmed by 2 bases and V by 4 bases; bases with no gene match: 11. The CDR3 DNA is TGCAGTGCTACCCAACTAGCGCGGAAACCCTACGAGCAGTACTTC. Protein sequence: CSATQLARKPYEQYF.

In regard to this clonotype: Likely a read error: the CDR3 ends without its conserved phenylalanine or tryptophan. J is TRBJ1-1 and V is TRBV2; 9 nucleotides agree with TRBD1. The CDR3 loop spans 15 amino acids. Per the germline V gene, CDR1 is SNHLY and CDR2 is FYNNEI. V lost 3 bases, J lost 6 bases, and 8 bases stayed unmatched. The CDR3 nucleotides read TGTGCCAGCAGTGAGGGGACAGGGTGGGACCCTGAAGCTTTCTTG. This gives the protein CASSEGTGWDPEAFL.

The chain is built from TRBV19 and TRBJ2-7; D assignment may be TRBD1 or TRBD2 (5 bases each). V lost 5 bases and J 4 bases, leaving 15 bases between the germline ends. The length of the CDR3 is 14 residues. Germline values: CDR1 LNHDA, CDR2 SQIVND (reference sequence). The CDR3 spells CASSPRDGKYEQYF. CDR3 nucleotide sequence: TGTGCCAGTAGTCCACGGGACGGCAAGTACGAGCAGTACTTC.

In this sample, this clonotype turned up a few times. The chain joins TRBV9 to TRBJ1-1; perhaps TRBD1 as D (5 bases). This CDR3 contains 15 residues. Germline assignment: CDR1 SGDLS and CDR2 YYNGEE. V was trimmed by 0 bases and J by 5 bases, leaving 14 bases between them. In DNA form, the CDR3 reads TGTGCCAGCAGCGTAGTTCGGGGGGTTGAAACTGAAGCTTTCTTT. Encoded protein: CASSVVRGVETEAFF.

This chain uses TRBV3-1 with TRBJ1-1, with D maybe TRBD1 (6 bases). This CDR3 comprises 14 residues. Looked up from germline, CDR1 is LGHDT and CDR2 is YNNKEL (reference sequence). The V end lost 1 base, the J end lost 6 bases, and 12 bases lay between the germline ends. The CDR3 region has the DNA TGTGCCAGCAGCCAAGGTGGGGGGGCCCCTGAAGCTTTCTTT. Residues: CASSQGGGAPEAFF.